The present T cell receptor (beta chain) was sequenced within a study of blood T cell repertoires in COVID-19. Study overall: Samples taken during acute and convalescent COVID-19 were collected in the United States, Italy and Spain. PBMCs, B-cell-depleted T cells, or T cells were the source of the cDNA or gDNA that made up the material.

The ends were cut back, 0 bases at V and 7 bases at J, with 7 bases in the middle. The V gene's germline CDR1 is MNHNY and CDR2 SVGAGI (reference sequence). The CDR3 is 14 residues long. Original processing notes: Reference gene primer amplification in the assay estimated nucleated cell counts. Here immunoSEQ multiplex PCR was the method, and the copy in TCRdb shows in-frame clones only, minus some. The DNA gave D and trimming, while V, J and clone size come from that table. The sample includes under 250,000 clones, roughly 80% of them seen just once. V gene TRBV6-6 combines with J gene TRBJ2-6; possible D gene TRBD2, 6 bases. The sample comprised peripheral blood. The TCR originated in a man between 45 and 60 years old with active or convalescent COVID-19. CDR3 DNA sequence: TGTGCCAGCAGTTACTCGGAGGGAGCCAACGTCCTGACTTTC. It is translated as CASSYSEGANVLTF.